This T cell receptor (beta chain) comes out of a study of beta chain features in type 1 diabetes listed by TCRdb under 2018. A note on the overall study: Patients and healthy donors did not differ in mean age, gender distribution, total cell number or subset yield. Across all samples, fewer than 110,000,000 sorted cells were examined, and cell number per subset correlated strongly with RNA yield. In the study, TCRB repertoires of sorted circulating CD4+ T cell subsets from recently diagnosed type 1 diabetes patients were compared with those of matched healthy donors. Naive and central memory subsets were obtained from all 30 or so donors, but regulatory and stem cell-like memory subsets were isolated from only 8 patients and roughly eight healthy donors. General study outcomes and caveats: Because the HLA sub-analyses included only small numbers of individuals, any influence of HLA type on TCRB rearrangement was left unresolved. Sequencing cDNA rather than genomic DNA could over-represent highly expressing activated cells, although activation and CD3 levels did not differ between groups. The naive, central memory and regulatory TCRB repertoires appeared to resemble one another more closely among patients than among healthy donors. Type 1 diabetes patients showed a moderate but significant shortening of TCRB CDR3 length in all four CD4+ subsets. PCR may preferentially amplify shorter templates, but because patient and control samples were amplified and corrected together, any resulting skew would affect both groups equally. Fewer insertions and more nucleotide deletions at VDJ recombination sites were observed in patients with type 1 diabetes, implying thymic rearrangement abnormalities.

The trim is 4 bases for V and 6 bases for J, with a gap of 7 bases between the germline ends. Its CDR3 holds 12 amino acids, cysteine through phenylalanine. Of all the DNA, just the CDR3 is kept, 36 bases in frame from base 1. Reading the germline V gene gives CDR1 ENHRY and CDR2 SYGVKD. Each donor gave one peripheral blood draw, averaging around 120 mL, which was collected into heparinised tubes. A BD FACSAria II was used to sort naive, central memory, regulatory and stem cell-like memory CD4+ T cells with a panel that included CD45RO, CCR7, CD25, CD127, CD95 and CD27. A purity above 98% was achieved for all sorted populations. Right away, PBMCs were isolated by Lymphoprep density gradient centrifugation and were stained directly, with no culture step. Samples were stained and sorted in pairs, with one healthy donor and one patient per experiment, so that batch effects were minimized. This clone turned up a few times. The antigen it binds to is not known. No base quality values were provided; no much bigger clone lies one nucleotide off.

The entire amount of isolated RNA was reverse transcribed using the High Capacity cDNA Reverse Transcription Kit, so the sequenced TCRB transcripts were expressed ones. Deep immunoSEQ sequencing was performed on naive, central memory and regulatory T cell samples, with an average of around 3.5 million total reads per sample. Sorted cells were lysed in RLT buffer and RNA was extracted with DNase-treated RNeasy Micro or Mini kits, depending on cell number. To prevent cross-contamination, every cell subset was processed on its own, while patient and healthy donor samples were processed together. The immunoSEQ multiplex PCR was used to amplify TCRB sequences from cDNA, generating 87-bp fragments that spanned the CDR3 region. Amplicons were sequenced on the Illumina HiSeq platform. The paper's processing steps were these. PCR bias was corrected computationally using synthetic template baselines, and reads within Hamming distance 2 were collapsed, with unmergeable singletons discarded. Reads were aligned against IMGT so that V, D and J genes, CDR3 length and insertions or deletions at six rearrangement sites could be assigned. Within each subset, clonotype counts were normalized to the number of sorted cells before true diversity and Gini coefficients were calculated with the tcR R package. Repertoire sharing was quantified using the overlap coefficient calculated on TCRB nucleotide sequences. Out-of-frame TCRB sequences from naive cells were analyzed as a proxy for the pre-selection repertoire. TCRdb obtained this table from immuneACCESS and retained in-frame rearrangements with V and J assigned. These tables miss some clones; where compared with another copy, unresolved V genes account for less than half of the shortfall, and the remainder is unexplained. V and J calls and clone size come straight from that table; D and trimming were deduced from the DNA. This sample holds a few hundred thousand clones; around 30% were observed only once. Clones ranked in the top ten supply about 0.065% of the sample.

Recombination joined TRBV10-3 with TRBJ2-1; the D segment cannot be called with confidence. This clonotype was sampled from a man between 18 and 29 years old in good health. The sequenced sample consisted of naive CD4+ T cells from blood. The cell subset or site label, read with the paper, signifies: true naive CD4+ T cells. The CDR3 here reads CAISVRANEQFF. The DNA reads as follows: TGTGCCATCAGTGTTCGGGCCAATGAGCAGTTCTTC.